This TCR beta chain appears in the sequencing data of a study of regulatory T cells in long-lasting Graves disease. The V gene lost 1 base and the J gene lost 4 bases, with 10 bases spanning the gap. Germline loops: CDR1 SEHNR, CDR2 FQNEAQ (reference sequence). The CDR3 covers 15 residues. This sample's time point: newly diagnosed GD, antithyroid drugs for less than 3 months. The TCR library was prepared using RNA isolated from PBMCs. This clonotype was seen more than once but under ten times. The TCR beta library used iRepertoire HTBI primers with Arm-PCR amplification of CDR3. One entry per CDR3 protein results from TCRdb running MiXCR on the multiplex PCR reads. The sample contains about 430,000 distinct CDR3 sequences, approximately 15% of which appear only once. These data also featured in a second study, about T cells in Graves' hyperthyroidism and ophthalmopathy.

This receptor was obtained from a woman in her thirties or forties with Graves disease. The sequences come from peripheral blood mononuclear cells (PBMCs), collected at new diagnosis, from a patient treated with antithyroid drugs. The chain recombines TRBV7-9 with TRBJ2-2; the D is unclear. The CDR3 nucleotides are TGTGCCAGCAGCTTAGAGGAAGTGGGCACCGGGGAGCTGTTTTTT. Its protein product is CASSLEEVGTGELFF.